This record looks at one TCR beta chain sequence and its context. Its specificity is unknown. The PCR had 60 Vbeta and 13 Jbeta primers. TCRdb's table, derived via immunoSEQ multiplex PCR, lists solely in-frame clones and lacks some. The sample lists approximately 150,000 clones, about 78% occurring once. This entry comes from a study of cytomegalovirus exposure and HLA in healthy donors. General observations from the study: Some highly shared sequence variants likely arose as a pipeline artifact.

The TCR comes from a woman aged 45-59 years in good health and CMV-seropositive. Sequencing was performed on PBMCs.

The CDR3 DNA reads as TGTGCCAGCAGCTCCAGTCGGGGGGGTCAGCCCCAGCATTTT. Protein product: CASSSSRGGQPQHF. This chain uses TRBV13 with TRBJ1-5; possible D gene TRBD1, 5 bases. Per the germline V gene, CDR1 is PRHDT and CDR2 is FYEKMQ (reference sequence). This CDR3 region has 14 residues. V was cut by 4 bases and J by 6 bases, with 13 bases left in between. The full variable domain, rest sourced from reference TRBV13 and TRBJ1-5, is AAGVIQSPRHLIKEKRETATLKCYPIPRHDTVYWYQQGPGQDPQFLISFYEKMQSDKGSIPDRFSAQQFSDYHSELNMSSLELGDSALYFCASSSSRGGQPQHFGDGTRLSIL.